The source of this T cell receptor beta chain is a study of technical replicates of blood from several donors. Sequencing was performed with immunoSEQ multiplex PCR; in TCRdb, only in-frame clones are kept and a portion is missing. The repertoire includes tens of thousands of clones, approximately 94% of them detected once, and about 0.27% sits in the top ten. The V segment lost 5 bases and the J segment 0 bases; nucleotides outside the gene matches: 11. CDR1 is SGHRS, CDR2 YFSETQ, per germline. The CDR3 length is 18 residues. The sample holds one count of this clone. Sequencing was done on a sample of T cells isolated from PBMCs. The TCR was taken from a human donor in good health. The chain couples TRBV5-1 to TRBJ2-6; TRBD1 matches at 7 bases. In DNA form, the CDR3 reads TGCGCCAGCAGGGGGGACAGTATTAAAGACTCTGGGGCCAACGTCCTGACTTTC. It specifies CASRGDSIKDSGANVLTF.